These T cell receptor beta chains were read from a single sample in a study of blood T cell repertoires in COVID-19. Method: immunoSEQ multiplex PCR; TCRdb's copy keeps in-frame clones and lacks some. The sample contains some 97,000 clones, more than 75% of which appear only once. Specimen: peripheral blood. The receptors were gathered from a human donor in a cohort sampled during active COVID-19. Each CDR3 is given with its conserved first and last residue. The size entry is marked missing in some rows and otherwise reads once, few, many or a size class.

>TRBV6-1|.|TRBJ2-4
CASSDWGQNIQYF
>TRBV4-1|few|TRBJ1-2
CASSQATGINYGYTF
>TRBV18|.|TRBJ2-7
CASSRIDRVGEQYF
>TRBV15|.|TRBJ1-2
CATSRGTGLDYGYTF
>TRBV11-2|.|TRBJ2-7
CASSLNSGHEQYF
>TRBV6-6|.|TRBJ1-1
CASRRTVANTEAFF
>TRBV19|.|TRBJ1-2
CASAERASYGYTF
>TRBV7-8|.|TRBJ1-4
CASSPRQGNEKLFF
>TRBV5-6|.|TRBJ1-2
CASSHGTAHGYTF
>TRBV29-1|.|TRBJ1-1
CSVGTGPGEGVKDTEAFF
>TRBV7-9|.|TRBJ2-3
CASSRRTGSTDTQYF
>TRBV5-6|.|TRBJ2-2
CASSGGVSNTGELFF
>TRBV20-1|.|TRBJ1-2
CSASGWHYGYTF
>TRBV12-3/TRBV12-4|once|TRBJ2-7
CASSFGGTYEQYF
>TRBV4-3|.|TRBJ1-6
CASSQEGAVGDSPLHF
>TRBV13|many|TRBJ2-7
CASSPYRGYEQYF
>TRBV20-1|.|TRBJ1-5
CSASGGGGVSNQPQHF
>TRBV2|.|TRBJ2-1
CASSVTSGHYNEQFF
>TRBV7-8|.|TRBJ1-2
CASSLRTPEEYGYTF
>TRBV4-1|.|TRBJ2-2
CASSHRAGETGELFF
>TRBV5-6|.|TRBJ2-1
CASSFTGTSGVNEQFF
>TRBV7-6|.|TRBJ1-3
CASMRSNSGNTIYF
>TRBV5-1|.|TRBJ1-1
CASSFGSGETEAFF
>TRBV25-1|.|TRBJ2-7
CASRQAYEQYF